Below are 24 T cell receptor beta chains sequenced from a single sample in a study of T-cell memory formation after mild COVID-19. Each CDR3 protein is one row after TCRdb ran MiXCR on the 5' RACE reads. This table holds around 62,000 distinct CDR3 sequences, 25% to 35% found once. The source material was PBMCs or a T cell subset sorted from them (not recorded which). The origin of the receptors is a man younger than 35 who had mild COVID-19 (a few samples of this study predate the infection). Cell type and time point are not known.

The chain uses TRBV6-2 or TRBV6-3 and TRBJ2-3; D ambiguous. Per the germline V gene, CDR1 is MNHEY and CDR2 is SVGEGT. This CDR3 has 10 amino acids. V dropped 10 bases and J dropped 4 bases, with 6 bases sitting between them. CDR3 DNA sequence: TGTGCCACTTCAGCAGATACGCAGTATTTT. It encodes CATSADTQYF.

The chain couples TRBV5-1 to TRBJ2-3; D is ambiguous. The germline CDR1 and CDR2 sequences are SGHRS and YFSETQ. The CDR3 spans 14 residues. V lost 4 bases and J lost 0, with 9 bases in between. DNA of the CDR3: TGCGCCAGCAGCGGTCCATCCAGCACAGATACGCAGTATTTT. Translating gives CASSGPSSTDTQYF.

V is TRBV6-5 and J is TRBJ1-1; D is uncertain. In germline, CDR1 is MNHEY, CDR2 SVGAGI. Trimming shortened V by 3 bases and J by 5 bases, and 7 bases separated the two germline ends. CDR3 size: 12 residues. The CDR3 region is CASSYDRTEAFF. The CDR3, as DNA: TGTGCCAGCAGTTATGATCGGACTGAAGCTTTCTTT.

The chain is built from TRBV29-1 and TRBJ2-2; 14 bases line up with TRBD2. J was trimmed by 0 bases and V by 7 bases; bases with no gene match: 4. Germline CDR1 is SQVTM and CDR2 is ANQGSEA. This CDR3 is 16 amino acids long. The DNA for the CDR3 is TGCAGCGCCCGGACTAGCGGGGGGCCGAACACCGGGGAGCTGTTTTTT. This translates into CSARTSGGPNTGELFF.

The V call is TRBV3-1, the J call TRBJ2-4, with 9 bases aligning to TRBD2. From germline, CDR1 is LGHDT and CDR2 YNNKEL (reference sequence). The CDR3 covers 17 residues. The junction had 3 bases not matched to a gene; V was cut back by 0 bases and J by 0 bases. This chain's CDR3 is CASSQEASGIAKNIQYF. As DNA, the CDR3 is TGTGCCAGCAGCCAAGAAGCTAGCGGGATAGCCAAAAACATTCAGTACTTC.

V usage is TRBV20-1 and J usage is TRBJ2-2; maybe TRBD1 (5 bases). In germline, CDR1 is DFQATT, CDR2 SNEGSKA (reference sequence). The CDR3 extends over 12 amino acids. Trimming took 2 bases from V and 4 from J, leaving 5 bases between them. CDR3 protein: CSARRGTGELFF. In nucleotides, the CDR3 is TGCAGTGCTAGAAGGGGCACCGGGGAGCTGTTTTTT.

The rearrangement links TRBV12-3 or TRBV12-4 to TRBJ2-1, with a tentative D call TRBD2 (6 bases). The CDR3 contains 15 residues. The germline V and J ends were trimmed by 5 bases and 7 bases, with 18 bases remaining between them. CDR3 coding DNA: TGTGCCAGCAGTCCCAGCCGGGGGTCTCGGAATGAGCAGTTCTTC. Amino acid sequence: CASSPSRGSRNEQFF.

The chain has TRBV12-3 or TRBV12-4 and TRBJ2-1; TRBD1 or TRBD2 may be the D gene (5 bases each). This CDR3 region has 12 residues. V was cut by 6 bases and J by 9 bases, with 12 bases left in between. The CDR3 loop reads CASSPTEGEQFF. In DNA form, the CDR3 reads TGTGCCAGCAGCCCGACAGAGGGTGAGCAGTTCTTC.

The chain employs TRBV20-1 and TRBJ1-3; no reliable D call. The CDR3 runs to 14 residues. Germline V gene data show CDR1 as DFQATT and CDR2 as SNEGSKA (reference sequence). Trimming left V 1 base short and J 0 bases short, with 7 bases between. The CDR3 sequence: CSARGRNSGNTIYF. The CDR3 region has the DNA TGCAGTGCTAGAGGACGGAACTCTGGAAACACCATATATTTT.

This clonotype showed up just a few times. The CDR3 region is CASSLVRGLNYNEQFF. In DNA, the CDR3 is TGTGCCAGCAGCTTAGTCCGGGGTCTTAACTACAATGAGCAGTTCTTC. This chain joins TRBV11-2 and TRBJ2-1, with D possibly TRBD2 on 5 matching bases. The V end lost 1 base, the J end lost 3 bases, and 13 bases lay between the germline ends. This CDR3 comprises 16 residues. The V gene's germline CDR1 is SGHAT and CDR2 FQNNGV.

The V and J genes are TRBV23-1 and TRBJ2-2; unclear D gene. TRBV23-1 is known as an ORF, though its function is uncertain. The CDR3 has 14 amino acids. Trimming pared 6 bases from V and 1 base from J, leaving 9 bases between. The CDR3 spells CASRAELNTGELFF. CDR3 DNA: TGCGCCAGCAGGGCAGAGTTGAACACCGGGGAGCTGTTTTTT.

This chain connects TRBV29-1 to TRBJ1-1, with D unresolved. The CDR3 is made up of 13 amino acids. Trimming removed 1 base at V and 1 base at J, with 7 bases between. Germline V lookup: CDR1 SQVTM, CDR2 ANQGSEA. CDR3 coding DNA: TGCAGCGTTGAAGTGGGAGGGAACACTGAAGCTTTCTTT. Its protein is CSVEVGGNTEAFF.

In this sample, this clonotype turned up a few times. The chain uses TRBV5-4 and TRBJ2-3; possibly TRBD2 for D (5 bases). Germline V gene lookup returns CDR1 SGHNT and CDR2 YYREEE (reference sequence). The CDR3 is 13 amino acids. The V and J ends lost 3 bases and 10 bases respectively, with 15 bases between them. CDR3 loop: CASSWSRGAAQYF. The CDR3 DNA reads as TGTGCCAGCAGCTGGTCTCGGGGAGCCGCGCAGTATTTT. Filled out from reference TRBV5-4 and TRBJ2-3, the complete variable domain reads ETGVTQSPTHLIKTRGQQVTLRCSSQSGHNTVSWYQQALGQGPQFIFQYYREEENGRGNFPPRFSGLQFPNYSSELNVNALELDDSALYLCASSWSRGAAQYFGPGTRLTVL.

This clonotype occurred a few times. The CDR3 sequence: CATSGWQGPSTDTQYF. The CDR3 coding sequence is TGTGCCACCAGCGGCTGGCAGGGACCTAGCACAGATACGCAGTATTTT. The rearrangement uses TRBV15 and TRBJ2-3; D possibly uses TRBD1 or TRBD2 (5 bases each). Germline loops: CDR1 LNHNV, CDR2 YYDKDF (reference sequence). V shed 5 bases and J shed 0 bases, with 15 bases lying between them. The CDR3 has 16 amino acids. Variable domain in full (rest from reference TRBV15 and TRBJ2-3): DAMVIQNPRYQVTQFGKPVTLSCSQTLNHNVMYWYQQKSSQAPKLLFHYYDKDFNNEADTPDNFQSRRPNTSFCFLDIRSPGLGDTAMYLCATSGWQGPSTDTQYFGPGTRLTVL.

This clonotype was seen only a few times. V gene TRBV7-9 combines with J gene TRBJ2-5, with 7 nucleotides matching TRBD2. The CDR3 is made up of 14 amino acids. J was trimmed by 7 bases and V by 5 bases; bases with no gene match: 10. Germline CDR1 and CDR2: SEHNR and FQNEAQ (reference sequence). DNA for the CDR3: TGTGCCAGCAGCCCCCCGATGGAGCGGGGGACCCAGTACTTC. It is translated as CASSPPMERGTQYF.

The chain joins TRBV5-4 to TRBJ2-3, with D possibly being TRBD1 (6 bases). The CDR3 loop spans 13 amino acids. CDR1 is SGHNT and CDR2 is YYREEE in the germline V gene (reference sequence). Trimming pared 4 bases from V and 4 bases from J, leaving 10 bases between. The CDR3 nucleotides read TGTGCCAGCAGCGGCAGGGGTGCAGATACGCAGTATTTT. Its protein product is CASSGRGADTQYF. Drawing the rest from reference TRBV5-4 and TRBJ2-3, the complete variable domain is ETGVTQSPTHLIKTRGQQVTLRCSSQSGHNTVSWYQQALGQGPQFIFQYYREEENGRGNFPPRFSGLQFPNYSSELNVNALELDDSALYLCASSGRGADTQYFGPGTRLTVL.

The genes are TRBV6-5 and TRBJ2-5; TRBD2 matches 13 bases. The junction had 2 bases not matched to a gene; V was cut back by 6 bases and J by 4 bases. The CDR3 has 14 amino acids. CDR1 and CDR2 from the germline V gene are MNHEY and SVGAGI. CDR3 residues: CASRLAGGGETQYF. DNA for the CDR3: TGTGCCAGCAGACTAGCGGGGGGGGGAGAGACCCAGTACTTC.

This clonotype rates as medium-sized. The CDR3 DNA reads as TGCGCCAGCAGCTTGGTATCCGTAAACTATGGCTACACCTTC. Its protein product is CASSLVSVNYGYTF. This chain connects TRBV5-1 to TRBJ1-2; D is uncertain. The length of the CDR3 is 14 residues. Germline assignment: CDR1 SGHRS and CDR2 YFSETQ. Trimming shortened V by 0 bases and J by 2 bases, and 8 bases separated the two germline ends.

This clonotype was seen only a few times. The chain uses TRBV7-6 and TRBJ2-1; 8 nucleotides match TRBD1. This CDR3 contains 17 residues. Germline V lookup: CDR1 SGHVS, CDR2 FNYEAQ. Trimming at V came to 5 bases and at J to 5 bases, leaving 14 bases not matched to a gene. The CDR3 loop reads CASSRKPGTGRNNEQFF. DNA of the CDR3: TGTGCCAGCAGCCGAAAGCCGGGGACAGGTAGGAACAATGAGCAGTTCTTC.

This clonotype was observed a handful of times. This chain links TRBV12-3 or TRBV12-4 with TRBJ1-6, with 8 bases that match TRBD1. The CDR3 extends over 15 amino acids. The junction had 1 base not matched to a gene; V was cut back by 1 base and J by 5 bases. CDR3 loop: CASSLGQGNNSPLHF. In DNA, the CDR3 is TGTGCCAGCAGTTTAGGACAGGGGAATAATTCACCCCTCCACTTT.

V usage is TRBV5-8 and J usage is TRBJ2-3, with D possibly matching TRBD2 (5 bases). The ends were cut back, 0 bases at V and 8 bases at J, with 10 bases in the middle. Germline V CDR1 and CDR2: SGHTS, YDEGEE. CDR3 length equals 13 residues. In nucleotides, the CDR3 is TGTGCCAGCAGCTTGGCCGAGAGGGTTACGCAGTATTTT. Amino acid sequence: CASSLAERVTQYF.

This clonotype was counted a single time. The rearrangement uses TRBV12-3 or TRBV12-4 and TRBJ2-6; D ambiguous. The CDR3 sequence is 15 residues long. V was trimmed by 5 bases and J by 2 bases, leaving 10 bases between them. CDR3 DNA: TGTGCCAGCAGTAGCCGGCCCCCTGGGGCCAACGTCCTGACTTTC. Its protein is CASSSRPPGANVLTF.

Here the CDR3 reads CASSSWKGPDEAFF. The CDR3 DNA sequence: TGCGCCAGCAGCTCCTGGAAGGGCCCCGATGAAGCTTTCTTT. The chain has TRBV5-1 and TRBJ1-1; D is uncertain. The germline V gene encodes CDR1 SGHRS and CDR2 YFSETQ. The length of the CDR3 is 14 residues. V dropped 3 bases and J dropped 7 bases, with 16 bases sitting between them.

This clonotype was observed a few times. The V gene is TRBV4-1, the J gene TRBJ2-1, with TRBD2 matching over 7 bases. The junction had 7 bases not matched to a gene; V was cut back by 1 base and J by 7 bases. The germline V gene has CDR1 MGHRA and CDR2 YSYEKL. The CDR3 extends over 15 amino acids. CDR3 in amino acids: CASSQARQGGNEQFF. The CDR3 DNA is TGCGCCAGCAGCCAAGCCCGCCAGGGAGGGAATGAGCAGTTCTTC.